This TCR beta chain was identified in a study of shared clonotypes between healthy human individuals. This CDR3 is 14 amino acids long. CDR1 GTSNPN and CDR2 SVGIG come from the germline V gene (reference sequence). TCRdb's table, derived via immunoSEQ multiplex PCR, lists solely in-frame clones and lacks some. The data contain a few hundred thousand clones, 79% of them singletons. Concerning this clone itself: This may be a read error, as it is one base from a much larger clone.

The rearrangement joins TRBV30 to TRBJ1-1; a possible D gene is TRBD1 (5 bases). The sequencing sample was made of PBMCs. The receptor's source is a middle-aged woman in good health. Some clones in this sample may be carry-over from other donors' samples. The CDR3 DNA reads as TGTGCCTGGAGTCAGGACGGGGGGTCCACTGAAGCTTTATTT. Its protein product is CAWSQDGGSTEALF.